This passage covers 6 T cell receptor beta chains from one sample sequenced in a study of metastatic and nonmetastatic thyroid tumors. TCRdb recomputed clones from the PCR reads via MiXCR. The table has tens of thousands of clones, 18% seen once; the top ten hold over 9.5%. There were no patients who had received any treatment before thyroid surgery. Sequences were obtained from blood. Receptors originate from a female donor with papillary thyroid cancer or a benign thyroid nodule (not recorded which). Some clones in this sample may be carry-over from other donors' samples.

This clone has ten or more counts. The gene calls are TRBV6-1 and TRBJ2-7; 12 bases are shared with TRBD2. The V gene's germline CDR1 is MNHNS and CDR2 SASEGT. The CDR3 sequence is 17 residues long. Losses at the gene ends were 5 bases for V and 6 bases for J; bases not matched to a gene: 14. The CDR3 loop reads CASSLRWGTSGWFEQYF. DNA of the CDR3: TGTGCCAGCAGTCTCCGGTGGGGGACTAGCGGGTGGTTCGAGCAGTACTTC.

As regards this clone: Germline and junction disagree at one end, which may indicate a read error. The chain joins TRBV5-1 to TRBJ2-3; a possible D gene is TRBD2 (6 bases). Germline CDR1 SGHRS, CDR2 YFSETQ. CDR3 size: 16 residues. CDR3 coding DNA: TGCGCCAGCAGGTTGGGCGGGGTTGCTAGCACAGATACGCAGTATTTT. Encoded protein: CASRLGGVASTDTQYF.

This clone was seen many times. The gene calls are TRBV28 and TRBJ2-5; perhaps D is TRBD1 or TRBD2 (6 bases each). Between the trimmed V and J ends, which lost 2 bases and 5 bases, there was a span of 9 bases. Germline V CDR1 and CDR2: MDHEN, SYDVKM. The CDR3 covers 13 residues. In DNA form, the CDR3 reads TGTGCCAGCAGTTTAAGGGGGGCGGAGACCCAGTACTTC. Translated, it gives CASSLRGAETQYF.

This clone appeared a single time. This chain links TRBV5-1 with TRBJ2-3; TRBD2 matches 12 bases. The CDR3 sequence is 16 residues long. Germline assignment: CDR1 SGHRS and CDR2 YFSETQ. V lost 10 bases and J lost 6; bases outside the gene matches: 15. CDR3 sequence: CAALRPSGGGPDTQYF. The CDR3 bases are TGCGCCGCCCTCCGGCCTAGCGGGGGGGGCCCGGATACGCAGTATTTT.

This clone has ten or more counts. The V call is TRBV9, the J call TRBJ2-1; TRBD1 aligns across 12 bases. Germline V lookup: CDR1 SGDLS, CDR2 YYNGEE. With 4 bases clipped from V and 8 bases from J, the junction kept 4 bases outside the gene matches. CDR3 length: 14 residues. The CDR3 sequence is CASSTGTGGYEQFF. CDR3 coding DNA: TGTGCCAGCAGCACTGGGACAGGGGGCTATGAGCAGTTCTTC.

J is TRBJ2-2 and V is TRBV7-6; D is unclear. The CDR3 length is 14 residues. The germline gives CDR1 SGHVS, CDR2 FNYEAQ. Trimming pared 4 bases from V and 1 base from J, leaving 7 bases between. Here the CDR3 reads CASSWTVNTGELFF. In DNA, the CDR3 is TGTGCCAGCAGCTGGACGGTGAACACCGGGGAGCTGTTTTTT. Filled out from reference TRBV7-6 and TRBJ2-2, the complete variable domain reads GAGVSQSPRYKVTKRGQDVALRCDPISGHVSLYWYRQALGQGPEFLTYFNYEAQQDKSGLPNDRFSAERPEGSISTLTIQRTEQRDSAMYRCASSWTVNTGELFFGEGSRLTVL.